This T cell receptor (beta chain) comes out of a study of T cell responses to AZD1222 COVID-19 vaccine. Study-wide points: Epitopes outside B.1.351 and B.1.1.7 mutated regions reportedly drew nearly half of spike TCRs. Most donors were white British, females outnumbered males, and clonal diversity was possibly underestimated.

J was trimmed by 3 bases and V by 6 bases; bases with no gene match: 6. Germline assignment: CDR1 SGHTA and CDR2 FQGNSA. This CDR3 region has 14 residues. A remark on this clone: No antigen is known for it.

Recipients boosted at about 4 weeks or about 12 weeks are pooled. Method: immunoSEQ multiplex PCR; TCRdb's copy keeps in-frame clones and lacks some. The repertoire holds 95,000 to 120,000 clones, with approximately 89% as singletons. The sequences come from peripheral blood, collected 28 days after the second AZD1222 dose. This TCR was sampled from an adult who received the AZD1222 COVID-19 vaccine. The chain links TRBV7-2 to TRBJ1-2; TRBD1 aligns across 8 bases. The chain's CDR3 is CASRRQTGDYGYTF. CDR3 nucleotide sequence: TGTGCCAGCAGGCGCCAGACAGGGGACTATGGCTACACCTTC.